This entry concerns a single T cell receptor (beta chain). This entry is derived from a study of technical replicates of blood from several donors. Germline CDR1 is SGHNT and CDR2 is YYREEE (reference sequence). CDR3 length: 17 amino acids. V lost 6 bases and J lost 1; bases outside the gene matches: 11. Assay used: immunoSEQ multiplex PCR; TCRdb lists only in-frame clones, some missing. This table has some 93,000 clones, 95% appearing once. The chain joins TRBV5-4 to TRBJ2-3, with TRBD2 identical over 10 bases. What was sequenced was T cells isolated from PBMCs. This receptor was taken from a human donor in good health. The CDR3 spells CASTGLAGARRTDTQYF. CDR3 in DNA: TGTGCCAGCACCGGGCTAGCGGGGGCCCGACGCACAGATACGCAGTATTTT.